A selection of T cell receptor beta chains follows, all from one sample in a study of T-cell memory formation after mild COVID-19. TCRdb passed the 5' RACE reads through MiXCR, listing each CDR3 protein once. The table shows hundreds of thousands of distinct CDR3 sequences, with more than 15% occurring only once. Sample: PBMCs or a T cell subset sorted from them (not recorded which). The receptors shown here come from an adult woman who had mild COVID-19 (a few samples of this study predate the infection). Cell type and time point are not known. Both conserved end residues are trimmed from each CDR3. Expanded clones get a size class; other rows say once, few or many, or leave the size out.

CDR3 protein: ASRTRTGINTEAF
clone size: NA
V gene: TRBV6-6
J gene: TRBJ1-1

CDR3 protein: SVESGRGGRKTQY
clone size: few
V gene: TRBV29-1
J gene: TRBJ2-5

CDR3 protein: ASSLSNAHTEAF
clone size: NA
V gene: TRBV27
J gene: TRBJ1-1

CDR3 protein: ATSRTSGISTGELF
clone size: few
V gene: TRBV24-1
J gene: TRBJ2-2

CDR3 protein: SARLRTSAHGEQY
clone size: few
V gene: TRBV20-1
J gene: TRBJ2-7

CDR3 protein: SALRRTGYSNQPQH
clone size: NA
V gene: TRBV20-1
J gene: TRBJ1-5

CDR3 protein: ASSLDWGPHEQY
clone size: NA
V gene: TRBV5-1
J gene: TRBJ2-7

CDR3 protein: ASSKPVQDGYT
clone size: NA
V gene: TRBV12-3/TRBV12-4
J gene: TRBJ1-2

CDR3 protein: ATSRDRGIYEQY
clone size: few
V gene: TRBV15
J gene: TRBJ2-7

CDR3 protein: ASSLTRPGGSTDTQY
clone size: NA
V gene: TRBV7-3
J gene: TRBJ2-3

CDR3 protein: ASSPGTGNSNQPQH
clone size: many
V gene: TRBV12-3/TRBV12-4
J gene: TRBJ1-5

CDR3 protein: ASSLSRLAGPLSETQY
clone size: few
V gene: TRBV12-3/TRBV12-4
J gene: TRBJ2-5

CDR3 protein: ASSDTPSGLPVADEQF
clone size: few
V gene: TRBV5-1
J gene: TRBJ2-1

CDR3 protein: ASSQDHGGNEQL
clone size: NA
V gene: TRBV3-1
J gene: TRBJ2-1

CDR3 protein: ASSRRLAGEDEQY
clone size: NA
V gene: TRBV6-5
J gene: TRBJ2-7

CDR3 protein: ASSFLRVMGEAF
clone size: NA
V gene: TRBV7-8
J gene: TRBJ1-1

CDR3 protein: ASSVTVTDEAF
clone size: few
V gene: TRBV9
J gene: TRBJ1-1

CDR3 protein: ASSLQRLGANEQF
clone size: many
V gene: TRBV12-3/TRBV12-4
J gene: TRBJ2-1

CDR3 protein: ATSDSSLGENTGELF
clone size: few
V gene: TRBV24-1
J gene: TRBJ2-2

CDR3 protein: ASRLTSREYNEQF
clone size: many
V gene: TRBV12-3/TRBV12-4
J gene: TRBJ2-1

CDR3 protein: ASRRSQLGKHADTQY
clone size: NA
V gene: TRBV6-1
J gene: TRBJ2-3

CDR3 protein: ASSYAGNTQY
clone size: once
V gene: TRBV11-2
J gene: TRBJ2-3

CDR3 protein: ASSPVRFGELF
clone size: NA
V gene: TRBV5-1
J gene: TRBJ2-2

CDR3 protein: ASSLVGVSASGANVLT
clone size: NA
V gene: TRBV11-2
J gene: TRBJ2-6

CDR3 protein: ACRWGLRTDTQY
clone size: many
V gene: TRBV30
J gene: TRBJ2-3

CDR3 protein: ASTLEAF
clone size: few
V gene: TRBV12-3/TRBV12-4
J gene: TRBJ1-1

CDR3 protein: ASSFLADYNEQF
clone size: few
V gene: TRBV11-3
J gene: TRBJ2-1

CDR3 protein: ASSRTSGRGQY
clone size: many
V gene: TRBV4-3
J gene: TRBJ2-3

CDR3 protein: SASTGTNYGYT
clone size: NA
V gene: TRBV20-1
J gene: TRBJ1-2

CDR3 protein: ASSPVAGVYNEQF
clone size: few
V gene: TRBV28
J gene: TRBJ2-1

CDR3 protein: ASTKAGDFGYT
clone size: NA
V gene: TRBV9
J gene: TRBJ1-2

CDR3 protein: ASSLRGVDTQY
clone size: few
V gene: TRBV12-3/TRBV12-4
J gene: TRBJ2-3

CDR3 protein: ASSRGLGYT
clone size: NA
V gene: TRBV19
J gene: TRBJ1-2

CDR3 protein: ASSLVAYEQY
clone size: many
V gene: TRBV12-3/TRBV12-4
J gene: TRBJ2-7

CDR3 protein: ASSTTRTGAMNTEAF
clone size: NA
V gene: TRBV6-5
J gene: TRBJ1-1

CDR3 protein: ASSFAADTGELF
clone size: NA
V gene: TRBV5-1
J gene: TRBJ2-2

CDR3 protein: ATSTHNSNQPQH
clone size: NA
V gene: TRBV24-1
J gene: TRBJ1-5

CDR3 protein: ASSSGTSGRLPYNEQF
clone size: NA
V gene: TRBV7-9
J gene: TRBJ2-1

CDR3 protein: ASSLERDRGILDTEAF
clone size: few
V gene: TRBV7-2
J gene: TRBJ1-1